This T cell receptor beta chain stems from a study of T cells in Graves' hyperthyroidism and ophthalmopathy. At the level of the study: Sampling of peripheral blood happened at initial diagnosis, prior to any treatment.

The source material, RNA transcripts, was used to amplify TCR beta CDR3 regions. Primed by the HTBI set, a first-round RT-PCR was run on the TCR CDR3. TCRdb re-called the multiplex PCR reads with MiXCR, one entry per CDR3 protein. This table has over 350,000 distinct CDR3 sequences, roughly 14% appearing once. V shed 6 bases and J shed 4 bases, with 15 bases lying between them. Per germline, CDR1 SNHLY and CDR2 FYNNEI. CDR3 length equals 14 residues. This clonotype was counted many times. Exclusion followed for patients with uncontrolled infection, other autoimmune disease, pregnancy or lactation. This rearrangement joins TRBV2 to TRBJ1-1; D unresolved. The sequence came from a man aged 18 to 29 with Graves' ophthalmopathy. The sample was blood. CDR3: CASRQPFSSTEAFF. DNA for the CDR3: TGTGCCAGCAGACAGCCTTTTTCATCCACTGAAGCTTTCTTT.